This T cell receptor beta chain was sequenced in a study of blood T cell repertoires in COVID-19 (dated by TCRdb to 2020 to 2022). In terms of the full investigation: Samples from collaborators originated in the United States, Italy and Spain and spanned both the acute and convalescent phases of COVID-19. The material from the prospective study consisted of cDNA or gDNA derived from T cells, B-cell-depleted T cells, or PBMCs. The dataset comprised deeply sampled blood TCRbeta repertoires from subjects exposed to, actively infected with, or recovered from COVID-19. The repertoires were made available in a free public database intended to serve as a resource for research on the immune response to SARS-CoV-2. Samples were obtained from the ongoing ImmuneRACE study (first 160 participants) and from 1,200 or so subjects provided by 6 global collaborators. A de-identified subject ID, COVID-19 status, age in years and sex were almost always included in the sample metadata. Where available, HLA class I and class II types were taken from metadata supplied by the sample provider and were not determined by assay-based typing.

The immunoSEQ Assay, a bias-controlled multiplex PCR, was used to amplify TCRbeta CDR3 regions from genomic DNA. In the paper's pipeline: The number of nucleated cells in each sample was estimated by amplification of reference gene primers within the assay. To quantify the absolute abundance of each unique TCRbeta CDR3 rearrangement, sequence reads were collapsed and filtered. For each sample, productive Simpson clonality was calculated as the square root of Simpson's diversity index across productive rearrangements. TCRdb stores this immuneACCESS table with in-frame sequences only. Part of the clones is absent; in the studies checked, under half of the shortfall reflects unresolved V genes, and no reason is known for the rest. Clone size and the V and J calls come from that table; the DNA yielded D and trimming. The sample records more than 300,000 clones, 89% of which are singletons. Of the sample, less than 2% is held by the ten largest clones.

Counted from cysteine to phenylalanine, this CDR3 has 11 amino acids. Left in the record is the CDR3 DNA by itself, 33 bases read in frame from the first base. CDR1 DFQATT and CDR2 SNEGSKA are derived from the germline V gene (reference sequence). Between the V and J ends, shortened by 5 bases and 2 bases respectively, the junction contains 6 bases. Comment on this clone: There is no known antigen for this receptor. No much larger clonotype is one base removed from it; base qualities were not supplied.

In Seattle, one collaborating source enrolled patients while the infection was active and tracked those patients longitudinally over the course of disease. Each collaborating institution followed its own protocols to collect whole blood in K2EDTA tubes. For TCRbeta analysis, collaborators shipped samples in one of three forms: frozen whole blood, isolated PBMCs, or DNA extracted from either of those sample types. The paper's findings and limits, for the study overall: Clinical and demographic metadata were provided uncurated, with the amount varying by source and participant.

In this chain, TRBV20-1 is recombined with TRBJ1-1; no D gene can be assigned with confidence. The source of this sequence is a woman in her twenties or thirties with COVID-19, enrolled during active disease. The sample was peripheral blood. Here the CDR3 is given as CSAGLNTEAFF. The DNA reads TGCAGTGCTGGACTAAACACTGAAGCTTTCTTT.